This T cell receptor (beta chain) derives from a study of T cells after yellow fever vaccination. Study overall: With SMART-Seq v4 Ultra Low Input, the fractions containing low cell numbers were prepared. The study's findings and limits: Researchers noted that a small share of clonotypes showed up in both CD4 and CD8 compartments. Researchers report a weaker secondary response that nonetheless peaked faster, day 5 versus 15.

V was clipped by 8 bases and J by 1 base, with 10 bases between them. This CDR3 region has 13 residues. From germline, CDR1 is SGHVS and CDR2 FQNEAQ. A universal primer site and UMIs were added as TCR cDNA was made by 5'RACE template switching. A single record per CDR3 protein comes from TCRdb applying MiXCR to the 5' RACE reads. This table has around 310,000 distinct CDR3 sequences, 3.5% to 4.5% appearing once. Points on this clonotype: Its antigen is not known.

This chain uses TRBV7-8 with TRBJ2-3; D unresolved. The sample was PBMCs, taken 15 days after the yellow fever booster vaccination. This TCR derives from a man between 18 and 35 years old who received the YFV17D yellow fever vaccine. The CDR3 protein is CASEVTGTDTQYF. The DNA of the CDR3 is TGTGCCAGCGAGGTCACAGGCACAGATACGCAGTATTTT.